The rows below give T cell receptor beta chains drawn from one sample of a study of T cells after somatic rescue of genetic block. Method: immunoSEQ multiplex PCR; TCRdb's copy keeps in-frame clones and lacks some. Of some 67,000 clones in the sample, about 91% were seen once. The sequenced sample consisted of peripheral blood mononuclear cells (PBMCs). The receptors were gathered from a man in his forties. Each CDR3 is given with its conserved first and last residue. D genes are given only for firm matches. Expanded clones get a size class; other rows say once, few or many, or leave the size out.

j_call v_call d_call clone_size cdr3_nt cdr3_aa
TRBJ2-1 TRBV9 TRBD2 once TGTGCCAGCAGCGTAGATCCTAGCGGGAGCTCATCCTACAATGAGCAGTTCTTC CASSVDPSGSSSYNEQFF
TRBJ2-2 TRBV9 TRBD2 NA TGTGCCAGCAGCGTAGGGTCCACCGGGACTAGCTCCGGGGAGCTGTTTTTT CASSVGSTGTSSGELFF
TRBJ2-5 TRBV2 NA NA TGTGCCAGCAGTGAAGTCATCACTGAGCAGTACTTC CASSEVITEQYF
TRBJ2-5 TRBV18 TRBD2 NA TGTGCCAGCTCACCGATAGCGGGGGGGAAGTCCTCTCAAGAGACCCAGTACTTC CASSPIAGGKSSQETQYF
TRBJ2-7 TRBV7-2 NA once TGTGCCAGCAGCTTAGGCCCAGGGGAGTACGAGCAGTACTTC CASSLGPGEYEQYF
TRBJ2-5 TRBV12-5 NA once TGTGCTAGTGGTTTGGTATTGGAGACCCAGTACTTC CASGLVLETQYF
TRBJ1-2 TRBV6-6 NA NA TGTGCCAGCAGTTACGAAGCTCCAGGGAAAAACTATGGCTACACCTTC CASSYEAPGKNYGYTF
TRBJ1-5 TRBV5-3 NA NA TGTGCCAGAAGCTTGCGGCAAGGGCGCGGGCAGCCCCAGCATTTT CARSLRQGRGQPQHF
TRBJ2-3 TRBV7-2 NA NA TGTGCCAGCAGCGCCCCTGGTAATACGCAGTATTTT CASSAPGNTQYF
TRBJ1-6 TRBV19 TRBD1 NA TGTGCCAGTAGTATAATGGGACAGGGGGGTTCACCCCTCCACTTT CASSIMGQGGSPLHF
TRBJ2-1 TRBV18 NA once TGTGCCAGCTCACTGGCTACCTACAATGAGCAGTTCTTC CASSLATYNEQFF
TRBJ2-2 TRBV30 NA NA TGTGCCTGGAGTGTTACTAAATCGTACACCGGGGAGCTGTTTTTT CAWSVTKSYTGELFF
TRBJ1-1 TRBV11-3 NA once TGTGCCAGCAGCTTTCCGGGGAAGAACACTGAAGCTTTCTTT CASSFPGKNTEAFF
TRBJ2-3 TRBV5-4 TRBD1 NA TGTGCCAGCAGCAGGGTATTGACAGGGGGCTCCACAGATACGCAGTATTTT CASSRVLTGGSTDTQYF
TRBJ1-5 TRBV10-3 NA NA TGTGCCAGTCGCTCGAGGGGGAGCAATCAGCCCCAGCATTTT CASRSRGSNQPQHF
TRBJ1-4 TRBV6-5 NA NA TGTGCCAGCGGGGGGGAAAAACTGTTTTTT CASGGEKLFF
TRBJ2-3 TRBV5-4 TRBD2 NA TGTGCCGGCTCTACTAGCGGGAGGGCAGATACGCAGTATTTT CAGSTSGRADTQYF
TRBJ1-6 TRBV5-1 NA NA TGCGCCAGCAGGGAGCAGACAGGTTTTCGTTCACCCCTCCACTTT CASREQTGFRSPLHF
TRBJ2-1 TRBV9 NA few TGTGCCAGCAGCGCCCAGTTGTCCATCAATGAGCAGTTCTTC CASSAQLSINEQFF
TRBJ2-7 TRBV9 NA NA TGTGCCAGCAGCGTAGGACCTGTCTACGAGCAGTACTTC CASSVGPVYEQYF
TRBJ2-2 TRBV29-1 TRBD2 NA TGCAGCGTTGTTCTAGCGGACACCGGGGAGCTGTTTTTT CSVVLADTGELFF
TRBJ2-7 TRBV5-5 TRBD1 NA TGTGCCAGCAGCTTAGGGACAGGGCTCTACGAGCAGTACTTC CASSLGTGLYEQYF
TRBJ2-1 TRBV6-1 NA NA TGTGCCAGCATATCAGGCCCCACCTACAATGAGCAGTTCTTC CASISGPTYNEQFF
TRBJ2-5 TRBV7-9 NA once TGTGCCAGCAGCCCCGGGGGCAGCTTCCAAGAGACCCAGTACTTC CASSPGGSFQETQYF
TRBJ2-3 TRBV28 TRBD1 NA TGTGCCAGCAGTTTAGACAGGGGGACAGATACGCAGTATTTT CASSLDRGTDTQYF
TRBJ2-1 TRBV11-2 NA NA TGTGCCAGCAGCTTAGGACTGAACAATGAGCAGTTCTTC CASSLGLNNEQFF
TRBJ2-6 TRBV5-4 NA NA TGTGCCAGCAGATCTAACAGGGATCGTGGGGCCAACGTCCTGACTTTC CASRSNRDRGANVLTF
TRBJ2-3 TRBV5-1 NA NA TGCGCCAGCAGCTCCGGGACCGATACGCAGTATTTT CASSSGTDTQYF
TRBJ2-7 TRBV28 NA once TGTGCCAGCAGTCATCGGGGGAGCTCCTACGAGCAGTACTTC CASSHRGSSYEQYF
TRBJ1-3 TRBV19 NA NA TGTGCCAGTCGATTCGACAGTCGGGTAGGAAACACCATATATTTT CASRFDSRVGNTIYF
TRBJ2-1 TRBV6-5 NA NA TGTGCCAGCAGTCAACCGGGACTCAATAACAATGAGCAGTTCTTC CASSQPGLNNNEQFF
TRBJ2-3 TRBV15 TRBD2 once TGTGCCACCAGCAAAGGTAGCGGGGGGACAGATACGCAGTATTTT CATSKGSGGTDTQYF
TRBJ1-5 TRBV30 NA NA TGTGCCTGGAGTCTACAGGGAAATCAGCCCCAGCATTTT CAWSLQGNQPQHF
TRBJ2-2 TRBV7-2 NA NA TGTGCCAGCAGCCAGGGTTACACCGGGGAGCTGTTTTTT CASSQGYTGELFF
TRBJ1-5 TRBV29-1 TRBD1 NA TGCAGCGTTGGACAGGGGCCAAATCAGCCCCAGCATTTT CSVGQGPNQPQHF
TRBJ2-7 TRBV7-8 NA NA TGTGCCAGCAGCTTAGCGCGTCCTCGTTACGAGCAGTACTTC CASSLARPRYEQYF
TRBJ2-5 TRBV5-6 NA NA TGTGCCAGCAGCTTAGGAGAGCTTCAAGAGACCCAGTACTTC CASSLGELQETQYF
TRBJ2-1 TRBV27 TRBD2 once TGTGCCAGCATCTACGGGACTAGCGGGGGGCCCACCTACAATGAGCAGTTCTTC CASIYGTSGGPTYNEQFF
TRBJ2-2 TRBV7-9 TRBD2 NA TGTGCCAGCATCCCTCTGGGGCTAGCGGGGCTCTCGAACACCGGGGAGCTGTTTTTT CASIPLGLAGLSNTGELFF
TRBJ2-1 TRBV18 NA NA TGTGCCAGCTCACCCTACAGGGAGAGCTCCTACAATGAGCAGTTCTTC CASSPYRESSYNEQFF
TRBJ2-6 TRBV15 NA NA TGTGCCACCAGCCGGGGCCTCTCTGGGGCCAACGTCCTGACTTTC CATSRGLSGANVLTF
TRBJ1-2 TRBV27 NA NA TGTGCCAGCAGTGGGGGGGGCTATGGCTACACCTTC CASSGGGYGYTF
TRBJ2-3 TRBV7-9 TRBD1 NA TGTGCCAGCAGCATCGGGACAGTGGCACAGTATTTT CASSIGTVAQYF
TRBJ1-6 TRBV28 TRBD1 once TGTGCCAGCAGTAAGTCCGGGACAGGGTCGCCACCCCTCCACTTT CASSKSGTGSPPLHF
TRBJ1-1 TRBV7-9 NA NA TGTGCCAGCAGACAGACAGCTAGTATGAACACTGAAGCTTTCTTT CASRQTASMNTEAFF